Following are 9 T cell receptor beta chains from one sample sequenced in a study of cytomegalovirus exposure and HLA in healthy donors. With 60 Vbeta and 13 Jbeta primers, the PCR was carried out. The assay was immunoSEQ multiplex PCR, and TCRdb's table has in-frame clones only and misses some. The sample contains approximately 140,000 clones, over 70% of which appear only once. The sample taken for sequencing was PBMCs. The receptors here all came from a woman in her thirties or forties in good health and CMV-seropositive.

The chain has TRBV29-1 and TRBJ1-2, with 7 bases matching TRBD1. The ends lost 6 bases at V and 10 bases at J; junction bases unmatched: 8. Per the germline V gene, CDR1 is SQVTM and CDR2 is ANQGSEA. The CDR3 covers 11 residues. The CDR3 sequence is CSVMDRQSYTF. The CDR3 nucleotides are TGCAGCGTGATGGACAGGCAATCCTACACCTTC.

This sequence joins TRBV7-2 and TRBJ2-1; 8 bases are a match to TRBD2. V trimming: 5 bases; J trimming: 0 bases; junction bases outside the gene matches: 6. Germline V lookup: CDR1 SGHTA, CDR2 FQGNSA. The CDR3 totals 16 residues. The CDR3, as DNA: TGTGCCAGCAGCCTCCCCGGGACTAGCTCCTACAATGAGCAGTTCTTC. It encodes CASSLPGTSSYNEQFF.

The CDR3 here is CASSSLAHSYTF. The CDR3 region has the DNA TGTGCCAGCAGTTCACTCGCTCACTCCTACACCTTC. The chain recombines TRBV6-5 with TRBJ1-2; no firm D call. The CDR3 covers 12 residues. Trimming removed 4 bases at V and 10 bases at J, with 13 bases between. In germline, CDR1 is MNHEY, CDR2 SVGAGI.

The rearrangement joins TRBV4-2 to TRBJ1-6; the match to TRBD1 covers 7 bases. The CDR3 consists of 16 residues. Germline V gene data show CDR1 as LGHNA and CDR2 as YNFKEQ. Trimming at V came to 3 bases and at J to 7 bases, leaving 9 bases not matched to a gene. The CDR3 DNA is TGTGCCAGCAGCCAGGGACGGGACAGCCGGAATTCACCCCTCCACTTT. Its protein product is CASSQGRDSRNSPLHF.

This sequence joins TRBV9 and TRBJ1-5; D is unclear. The CDR3 sequence is 15 residues long. CDR1 is SGDLS, CDR2 YYNGEE, per germline. Trimming stripped 3 bases from V and 5 bases from J, with 15 bases between. The CDR3 nucleotides are TGTGCCAGCAGCGGATACTCGGGATGGGATCAGCCCCAGCATTTT. Translation gives CASSGYSGWDQPQHF.

This chain connects TRBV18 to TRBJ1-1, with D hard to call. The germline V gene has CDR1 KGHSH and CDR2 LQKENI. V dropped 3 bases and J dropped 1 base, with 6 bases sitting between them. The CDR3 length is 13 residues. As DNA, the CDR3 is TGTGCCAGCTCACCGCGACAGAACACTGAAGCTTTCTTT. Amino acids: CASSPRQNTEAFF.

CDR3 coding DNA: TGTGCCAGCACCCCAATTCCACAGGGAAGCACTGAAGCTTTCTTT. This codes for CASTPIPQGSTEAFF. V and J are TRBV28 and TRBJ1-1; D is perhaps TRBD1 (6 bases). This CDR3 is 15 amino acids long. In germline, CDR1 is MDHEN, CDR2 SYDVKM. V dropped 7 bases and J dropped 4 bases, with 19 bases sitting between them.

The CDR3 sequence: CASSSRDTHQETQYF. The CDR3 DNA reads TGTGCCAGCAGCTCTCGGGACACGCATCAAGAGACCCAGTACTTC. This chain links TRBV7-9 with TRBJ2-5; possibly TRBD1 for D (6 bases). The ends were cut back, 4 bases at V and 2 bases at J, with 14 bases in the middle. The CDR3 runs to 15 residues. Germline V lookup: CDR1 SEHNR, CDR2 FQNEAQ (reference sequence).

This clone was picked up a small number of times. The chain is built from TRBV29-1 and TRBJ2-7; 7 nucleotides match TRBD1. CDR1 is SQVTM, CDR2 ANQGSEA, per germline. The CDR3 runs 15 residues. The trim removed 4 bases at V and 3 bases at J, leaving 12 bases unmatched. The CDR3 nucleotides are TGCAGCGTTGCGCCCTTAGGCAGGGGGAACTACGAGCAGTACTTC. Its protein product is CSVAPLGRGNYEQYF.